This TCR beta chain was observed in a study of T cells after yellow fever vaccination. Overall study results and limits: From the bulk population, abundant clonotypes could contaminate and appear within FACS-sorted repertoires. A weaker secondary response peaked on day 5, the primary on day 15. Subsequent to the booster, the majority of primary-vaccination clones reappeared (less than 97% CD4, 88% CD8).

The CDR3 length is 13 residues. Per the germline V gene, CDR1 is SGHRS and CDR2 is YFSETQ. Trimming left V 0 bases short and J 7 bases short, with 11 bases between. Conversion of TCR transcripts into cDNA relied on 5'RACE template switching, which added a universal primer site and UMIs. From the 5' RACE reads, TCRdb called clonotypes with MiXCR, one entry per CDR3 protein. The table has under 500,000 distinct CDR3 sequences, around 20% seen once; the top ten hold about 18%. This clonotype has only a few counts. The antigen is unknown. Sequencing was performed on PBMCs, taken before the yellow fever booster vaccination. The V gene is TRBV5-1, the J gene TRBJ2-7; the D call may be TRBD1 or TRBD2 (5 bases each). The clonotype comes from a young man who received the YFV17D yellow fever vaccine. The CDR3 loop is CASSLAQGGEQYV. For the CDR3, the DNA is TGCGCCAGCAGCTTGGCCCAGGGCGGGGAGCAGTACGTC.